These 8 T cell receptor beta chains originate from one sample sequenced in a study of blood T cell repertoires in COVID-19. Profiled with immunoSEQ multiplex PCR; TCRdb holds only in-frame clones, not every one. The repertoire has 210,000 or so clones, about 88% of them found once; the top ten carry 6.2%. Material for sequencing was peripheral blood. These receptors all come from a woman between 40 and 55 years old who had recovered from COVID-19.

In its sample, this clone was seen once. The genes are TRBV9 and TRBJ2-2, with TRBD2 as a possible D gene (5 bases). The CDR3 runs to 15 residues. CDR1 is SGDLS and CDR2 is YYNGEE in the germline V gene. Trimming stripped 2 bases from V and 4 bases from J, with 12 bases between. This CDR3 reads CASSVGSLRTGELFF. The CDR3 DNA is TGTGCCAGCAGCGTTGGGAGTCTCCGCACCGGGGAGCTGTTTTTT.

In DNA form, the CDR3 reads TGCGCCAGCAGCGTACCGGGACAGAGTTTTAGCAATCAGCCCCAGCATTTT. Its protein is CASSVPGQSFSNQPQHF. The chain uses TRBV5-1 and TRBJ1-5; the match to TRBD1 covers 7 bases. This CDR3 is built from 17 residues. Germline-derived CDR1 and CDR2 are SGHRS and YFSETQ. The ends lost 4 bases at V and 0 bases at J; junction bases unmatched: 10.

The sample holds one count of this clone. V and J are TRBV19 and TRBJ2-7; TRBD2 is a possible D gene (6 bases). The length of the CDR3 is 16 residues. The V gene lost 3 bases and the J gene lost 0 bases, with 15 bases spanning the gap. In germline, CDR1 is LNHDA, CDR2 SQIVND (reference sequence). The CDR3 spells CASSIQAEGPSYEQYF. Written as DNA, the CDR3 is TGTGCCAGTAGTATCCAAGCGGAGGGCCCCTCCTACGAGCAGTACTTC.

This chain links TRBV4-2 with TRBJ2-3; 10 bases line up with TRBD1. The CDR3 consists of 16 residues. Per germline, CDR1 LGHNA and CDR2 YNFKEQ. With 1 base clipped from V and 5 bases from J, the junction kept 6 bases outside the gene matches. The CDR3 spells CASSQAVGQGVDTQYF. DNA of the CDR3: TGTGCCAGCAGCCAAGCGGTAGGACAGGGGGTAGATACGCAGTATTTT.

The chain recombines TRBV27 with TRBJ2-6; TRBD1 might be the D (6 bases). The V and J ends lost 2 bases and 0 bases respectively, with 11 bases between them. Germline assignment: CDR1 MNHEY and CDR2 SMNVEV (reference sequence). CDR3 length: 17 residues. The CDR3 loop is CASSLGTLLSGANVLTF. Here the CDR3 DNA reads TGTGCCAGCAGTTTAGGGACACTCCTCTCTGGGGCCAACGTCCTGACTTTC.

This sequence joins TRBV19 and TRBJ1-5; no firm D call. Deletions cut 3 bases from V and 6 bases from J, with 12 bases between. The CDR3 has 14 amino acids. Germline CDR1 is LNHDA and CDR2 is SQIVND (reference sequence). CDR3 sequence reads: CASSINGEGQPQHF. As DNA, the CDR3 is TGTGCCAGTAGTATCAACGGGGAGGGTCAGCCCCAGCATTTT.

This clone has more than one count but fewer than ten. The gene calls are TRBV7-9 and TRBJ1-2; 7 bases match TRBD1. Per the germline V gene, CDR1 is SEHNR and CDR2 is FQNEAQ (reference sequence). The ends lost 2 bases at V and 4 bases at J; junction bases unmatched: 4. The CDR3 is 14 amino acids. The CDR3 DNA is TGTGCCAGCAGCTTATCACAGGGGACCTATGGCTACACCTTC. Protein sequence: CASSLSQGTYGYTF.

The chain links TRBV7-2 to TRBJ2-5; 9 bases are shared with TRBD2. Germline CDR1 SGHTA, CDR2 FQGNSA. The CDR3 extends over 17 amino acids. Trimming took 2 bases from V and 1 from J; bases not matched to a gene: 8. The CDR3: CASSLSLAGLIQETQYF. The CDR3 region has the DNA TGTGCCAGCAGCTTATCCCTAGCGGGGCTAATCCAAGAGACCCAGTACTTC. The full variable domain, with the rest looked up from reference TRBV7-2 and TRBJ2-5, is GAGVSQSPSNKVTEKGKDVELRCDPISGHTALYWYRQSLGQGLEFLIYFQGNSAPDKSGLPSDRFSAERTGGSVSTLTIQRTQQEDSAVYLCASSLSLAGLIQETQYFGPGTRLLVL.